This T cell receptor beta chain was sequenced in a study of beta chain features in type 1 diabetes. Study results and limitations: Within each of all four CD4+ subsets, Type 1 diabetes patients had TCRB CDR3s that were moderately but significantly shorter.

As for this clone: Its specificity is unknown.

Investigators reverse transcribed all isolated RNA, so they sequenced expressed TCRB transcripts. Some clones are missing from TCRdb's copy, which holds only in-frame ones; the method was immunoSEQ multiplex PCR. The top ten hold more than 0.45% of the sample, which has 150,000 or so clones, about 8.3% seen once. Averaging roughly 120 mL, one heparinised blood draw came from each individual donor. Germline V gene sequence: CDR1 SEHNR, CDR2 FQNEAQ (reference sequence). Trimming at V came to 5 bases and at J to 4 bases, leaving 3 bases not matched to a gene. The CDR3 is made up of 13 amino acids. Specimen: central memory CD4+ T cells from blood. This TCR was recovered from a woman aged 18-29 years with type 1 diabetes. The genes are TRBV7-9 and TRBJ1-1; TRBD1 aligns across 8 bases. CDR3: CASSADRGTEAFF. In DNA, the CDR3 is TGTGCCAGCAGCGCCGACAGGGGCACTGAAGCTTTCTTT.